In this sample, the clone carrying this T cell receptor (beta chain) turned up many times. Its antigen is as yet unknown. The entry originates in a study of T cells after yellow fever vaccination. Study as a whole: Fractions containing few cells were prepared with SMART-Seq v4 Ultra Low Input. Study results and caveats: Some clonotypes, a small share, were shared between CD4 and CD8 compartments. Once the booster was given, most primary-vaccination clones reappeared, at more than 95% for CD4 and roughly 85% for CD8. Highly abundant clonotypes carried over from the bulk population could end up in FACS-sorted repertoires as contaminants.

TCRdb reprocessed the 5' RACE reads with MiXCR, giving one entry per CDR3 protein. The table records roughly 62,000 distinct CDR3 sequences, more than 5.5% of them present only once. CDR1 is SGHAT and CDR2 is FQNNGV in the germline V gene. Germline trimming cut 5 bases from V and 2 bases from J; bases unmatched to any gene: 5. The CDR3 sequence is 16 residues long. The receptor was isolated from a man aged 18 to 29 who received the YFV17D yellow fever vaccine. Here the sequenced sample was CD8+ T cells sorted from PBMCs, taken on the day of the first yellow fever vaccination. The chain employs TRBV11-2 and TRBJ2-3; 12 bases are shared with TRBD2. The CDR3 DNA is TGTGCCAGCAGCATACTAGCGGGGGGAACCACAGATACGCAGTATTTT. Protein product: CASSILAGGTTDTQYF.